This paragraph covers one T cell receptor (beta chain) sequence. This specimen belongs to a study of shared T cell receptors in the human thymus. The table came from immunoSEQ multiplex PCR; TCRdb's copy has only in-frame clones and leaves some out. In the table there are tens of thousands of clones, about 95% of which are singletons. CDR3 length: 17 amino acids. The V gene end was trimmed by 5 bases and the J gene end by 2 bases; junction bases not matched to a gene: 10. Germline values: CDR1 MDHEN, CDR2 SYDVKM. J is TRBJ2-2 and V is TRBV28, with 8 bases lining up with TRBD2. Material for sequencing was thymocytes. The source is a human donor. The CDR3 loop reads CASSNRSGGRNTGELFF. Here the CDR3 DNA reads TGTGCCAGCAGTAACCGCAGCGGGGGCCGTAACACCGGGGAGCTGTTTTTT.